This TCR beta chain emerged from a study of blood T cell repertoires in COVID-19. At the level of the study: Material from acute and convalescent COVID-19 was sourced from the United States, Italy and Spain.

The CDR3 spans 13 residues. The ends were cut back, 2 bases at V and 7 bases at J, with 9 bases in the middle. Germline lookup yields CDR1 MNHEY and CDR2 SMNVEV (reference sequence). The assay was immunoSEQ multiplex PCR, and TCRdb's table has in-frame clones only and misses some. The table records 150,000 to 200,000 clones, nearly 80% of them present only once. The TCR was taken from a woman aged 70-85 years with acute or convalescent COVID-19. The chain has TRBV27 and TRBJ2-4; the D gene is possibly TRBD1 (5 bases). Material for sequencing was peripheral blood. The CDR3 is CASSLRGVNIQYF. The CDR3 DNA reads as TGTGCCAGCAGTTTAAGGGGCGTTAACATTCAGTACTTC.